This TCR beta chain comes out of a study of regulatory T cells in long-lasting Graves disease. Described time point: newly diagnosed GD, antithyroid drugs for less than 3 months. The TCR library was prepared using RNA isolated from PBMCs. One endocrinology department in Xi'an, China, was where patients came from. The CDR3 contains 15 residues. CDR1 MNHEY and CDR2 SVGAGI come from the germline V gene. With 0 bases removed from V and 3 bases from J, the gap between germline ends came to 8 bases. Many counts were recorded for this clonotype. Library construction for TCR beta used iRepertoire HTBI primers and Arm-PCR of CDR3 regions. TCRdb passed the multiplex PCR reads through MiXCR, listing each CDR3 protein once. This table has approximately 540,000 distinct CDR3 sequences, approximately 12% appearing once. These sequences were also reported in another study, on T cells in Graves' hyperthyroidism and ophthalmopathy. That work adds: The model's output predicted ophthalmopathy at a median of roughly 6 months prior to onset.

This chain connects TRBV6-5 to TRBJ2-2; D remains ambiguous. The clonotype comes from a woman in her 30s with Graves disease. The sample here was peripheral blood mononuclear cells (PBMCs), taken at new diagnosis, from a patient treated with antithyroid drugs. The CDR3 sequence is CASSYSRSYTGELFF. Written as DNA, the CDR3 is TGTGCCAGCAGTTACTCTCGGTCTTACACCGGGGAGCTGTTTTTT.